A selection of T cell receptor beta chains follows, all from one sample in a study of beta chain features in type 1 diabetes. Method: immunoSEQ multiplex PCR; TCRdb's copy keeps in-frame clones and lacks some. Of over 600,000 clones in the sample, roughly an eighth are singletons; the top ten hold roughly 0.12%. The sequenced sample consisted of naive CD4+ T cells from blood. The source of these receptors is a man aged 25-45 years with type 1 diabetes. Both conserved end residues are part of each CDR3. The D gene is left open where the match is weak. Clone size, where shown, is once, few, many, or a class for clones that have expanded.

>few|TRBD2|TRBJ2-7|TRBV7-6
CASSPLWASGGYEQYF
TGTGCCAGCAGCCCGTTGTGGGCTAGCGGGGGTTACGAGCAGTACTTC
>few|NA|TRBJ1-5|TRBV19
CASSGSNQPQHF
TGTGCCAGTAGTGGTAGCAATCAGCCCCAGCATTTT
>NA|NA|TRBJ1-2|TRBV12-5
CASGLVHRVAEGYTF
TGTGCTAGTGGTTTGGTACACAGGGTGGCGGAGGGCTACACCTTC
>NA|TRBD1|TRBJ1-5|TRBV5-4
CASSLQGDNQPQHF
TGTGCCAGCAGTCTACAGGGGGACAATCAGCCCCAGCATTTT
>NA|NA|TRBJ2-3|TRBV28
CASSSWATQYF
TGTGCCAGCAGCAGTTGGGCTACGCAGTATTTT
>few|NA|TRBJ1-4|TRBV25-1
CASSRALTNEKLFF
TGTGCCAGCTCCCGGGCCCTCACTAATGAAAAACTGTTTTTT
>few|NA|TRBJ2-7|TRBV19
CASSTTSGARTYEQYF
TGTGCCAGTAGTACTACTTCCGGGGCCCGGACCTACGAGCAGTACTTC
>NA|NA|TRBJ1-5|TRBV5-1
CASSLMGAGNQPQHF
TGCGCCAGCAGCTTGATGGGGGCGGGCAATCAGCCCCAGCATTTT
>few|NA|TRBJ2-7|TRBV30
CAWNDGRDYEQYF
TGTGCCTGGAATGACGGTCGGGACTACGAGCAGTACTTC
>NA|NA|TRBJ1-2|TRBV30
CAWGTASYGYTF
TGTGCCTGGGGGACGGCTAGCTATGGCTACACCTTC
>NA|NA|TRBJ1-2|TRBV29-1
CSVVRLQFYGYTF
TGCAGCGTTGTCAGGCTACAGTTCTATGGCTACACCTTC
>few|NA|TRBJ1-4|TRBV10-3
CAISGQTPGSANEKLFF
TGTGCCATCAGTGGACAAACACCGGGTTCAGCTAATGAAAAACTGTTTTTT
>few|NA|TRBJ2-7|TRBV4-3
CASSQDKGTYEQYF
TGCGCCAGCAGCCAAGATAAGGGGACCTACGAGCAGTACTTC
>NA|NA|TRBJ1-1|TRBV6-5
CASSYNENTEAFF
TGTGCCAGCAGTTACAATGAGAACACTGAAGCTTTCTTT
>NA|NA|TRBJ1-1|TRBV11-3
CASSRITANTEAFF
TGTGCCAGCAGCCGTATAACTGCGAACACTGAAGCTTTCTTT
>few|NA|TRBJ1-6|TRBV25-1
CASSINLGSYNSPLHF
TGTGCCAGCAGTATAAACCTGGGCTCCTATAATTCACCCCTCCACTTT
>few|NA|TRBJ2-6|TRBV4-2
CASSQDPSTLGANVLTF
TGTGCCAGCAGCCAAGATCCCAGCACACTAGGGGCCAACGTCCTGACTTTC
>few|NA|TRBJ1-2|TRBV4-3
CASSQNWAGYTF
TGCGCCAGCAGCCAAAATTGGGCCGGCTACACCTTC
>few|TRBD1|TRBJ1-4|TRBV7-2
CASSRDRGEEKLFF
TGTGCCAGCAGCAGGGACAGGGGAGAGGAAAAACTGTTTTTT
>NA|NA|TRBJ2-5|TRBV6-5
CASSANRFKTQYF
TGTGCCAGCAGTGCTAATCGATTCAAGACCCAGTACTTC
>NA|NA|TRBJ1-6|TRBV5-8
CASSLGPSLAPSPLHF
TGTGCCAGCAGCTTGGGACCCTCACTAGCACCTTCACCCCTCCACTTT
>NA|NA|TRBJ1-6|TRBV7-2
CASRRSWGEDSPLHF
TGTGCCAGCAGACGGTCGTGGGGGGAGGATTCACCCCTCCACTTT
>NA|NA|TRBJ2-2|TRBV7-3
CASSPIGTPNPTNTGELFF
TGTGCCAGCAGCCCAATAGGGACTCCGAACCCCACGAACACCGGGGAGCTGTTTTTT
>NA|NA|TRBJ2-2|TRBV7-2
CASSFTSEGGELFF
TGTGCCAGCAGCTTCACCTCCGAGGGCGGGGAGCTGTTTTTT